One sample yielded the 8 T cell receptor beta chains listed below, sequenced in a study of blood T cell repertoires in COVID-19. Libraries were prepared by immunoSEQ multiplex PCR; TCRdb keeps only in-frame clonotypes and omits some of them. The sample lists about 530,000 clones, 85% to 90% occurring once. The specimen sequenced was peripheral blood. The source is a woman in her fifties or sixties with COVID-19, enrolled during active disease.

CDR3 nucleotide sequence: TGTGCCAGCAGTGAACTGGGGACAGGGGGTAGAGGGAGCAATCAGCCCCAGCATTTT. Translating gives CASSELGTGGRGSNQPQHF. V is TRBV6-1 and J is TRBJ1-5; 11 nucleotides align to TRBD1. This CDR3 region has 19 residues. Losses at the gene ends were 2 bases for V and 1 base for J; bases not matched to a gene: 10. Per the germline V gene, CDR1 is MNHNS and CDR2 is SASEGT.

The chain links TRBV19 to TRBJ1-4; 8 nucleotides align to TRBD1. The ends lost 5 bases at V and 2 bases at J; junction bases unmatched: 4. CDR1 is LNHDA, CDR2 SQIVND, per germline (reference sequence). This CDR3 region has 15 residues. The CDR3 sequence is CASSPRTGTNEKLFF. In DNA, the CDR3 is TGTGCCAGTAGTCCCCGGACAGGGACTAATGAAAAACTGTTTTTT.

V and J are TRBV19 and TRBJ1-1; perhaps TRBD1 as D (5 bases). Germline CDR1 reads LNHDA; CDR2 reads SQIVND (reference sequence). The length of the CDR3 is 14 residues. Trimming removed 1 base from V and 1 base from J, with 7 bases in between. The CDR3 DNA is TGTGCCAGTAGTATAGGACAGACGAACACTGAAGCTTTCTTT. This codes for CASSIGQTNTEAFF.

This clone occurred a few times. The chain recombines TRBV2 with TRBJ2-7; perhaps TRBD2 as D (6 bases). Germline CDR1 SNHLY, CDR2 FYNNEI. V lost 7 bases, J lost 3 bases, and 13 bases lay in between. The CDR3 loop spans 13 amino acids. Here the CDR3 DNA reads TGTGCCAGCACTTCGGGGGAGGACTACGAGCAGTACTTC. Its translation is CASTSGEDYEQYF. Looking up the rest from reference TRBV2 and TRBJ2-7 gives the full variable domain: EPEVTQTPSHQVTQMGQEVILRCVPISNHLYFYWYRQILGQKVEFLVSFYNNEISEKSEIFDDQFSVERPDGSNFTLKIRSTKLEDSAMYFCASTSGEDYEQYFGPGTRLTVT.

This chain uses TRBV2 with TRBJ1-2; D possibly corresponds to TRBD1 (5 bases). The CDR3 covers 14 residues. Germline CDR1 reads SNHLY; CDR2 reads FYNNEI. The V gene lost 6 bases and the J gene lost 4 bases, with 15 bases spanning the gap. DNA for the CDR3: TGTGCCAGCAGCGTCAGGGATGTGGGCTATGGCTACACCTTC. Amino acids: CASSVRDVGYGYTF.

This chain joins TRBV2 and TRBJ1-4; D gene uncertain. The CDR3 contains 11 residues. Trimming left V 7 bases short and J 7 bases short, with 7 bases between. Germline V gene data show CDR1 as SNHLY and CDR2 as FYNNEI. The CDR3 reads CASTRAEKLFF. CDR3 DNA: TGTGCCAGCACGAGGGCTGAAAAACTGTTTTTT.

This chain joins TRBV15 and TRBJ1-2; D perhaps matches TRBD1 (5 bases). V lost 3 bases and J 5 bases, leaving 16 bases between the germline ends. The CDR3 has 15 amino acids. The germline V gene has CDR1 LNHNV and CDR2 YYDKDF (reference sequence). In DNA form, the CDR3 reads TGTGCCACCAGCAGGGCGGGACCCCTCAAATATGGCTACACCTTC. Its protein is CATSRAGPLKYGYTF.

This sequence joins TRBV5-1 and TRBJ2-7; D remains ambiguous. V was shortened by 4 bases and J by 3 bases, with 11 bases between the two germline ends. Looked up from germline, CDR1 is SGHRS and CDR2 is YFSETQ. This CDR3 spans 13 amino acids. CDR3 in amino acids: CASSPTTGYEQYF. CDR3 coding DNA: TGCGCCAGCAGCCCCACTACCGGCTACGAGCAGTACTTC.